Listed here are 10 T cell receptor beta chains from one sample, sequenced in a study of blood T cell repertoires in COVID-19 (dated by TCRdb to 2018 to 2020). Libraries were prepared through the immunoSEQ multiplex PCR assay. The table comes from immuneACCESS by way of TCRdb, which keeps in-frame sequences with V and J called. Part of the clones is missing from these tables; in studies checked, under half for an unresolved V gene and the rest for unknown reasons. The sample records fewer than 200,000 clones, 70% to 90% of which are singletons. 1.5% to 2% of the sample comes from the top ten. The sample comprised peripheral blood. These receptors all come from a young man who had recovered from COVID-19.

The genes are TRBV5-6 and TRBJ1-2, with 7 nucleotides matching TRBD1. V lost 4 bases, J lost 4 bases, and 4 bases stayed unmatched. The germline CDR1 and CDR2 sequences are SGHDT and YYEEEE. This CDR3 has 13 amino acids. The CDR3 protein is CASSQGGGYGYTF. The CDR3 bases are TGTGCCAGCAGCCAGGGGGGCGGCTATGGCTACACCTTC.

This clone was found once. The chain couples TRBV4-3 to TRBJ2-7, with TRBD2 matching over 10 bases. The V gene's germline CDR1 is LGHNA and CDR2 YSLEER. The V segment lost 0 bases and the J segment 2 bases; nucleotides outside the gene matches: 7. The CDR3 is made up of 17 amino acids. In nucleotides, the CDR3 is TGCGCCAGCAGCCAAGATCGTCCTAGCGGGGGAACCTACGAGCAGTACTTC. This translates into CASSQDRPSGGTYEQYF.

This chain links TRBV28 with TRBJ2-3; 10 bases agree with TRBD1. Unmatched junction bases numbered 18, after V lost 10 bases and J lost 5 bases. The CDR3 is 17 residues long. Per the germline V gene, CDR1 is MDHEN and CDR2 is SYDVKM. The CDR3 here is CAINEISGTGDLDTQYF. CDR3 nucleotides: TGTGCCATCAACGAAATATCAGGGACAGGGGATCTAGATACGCAGTATTTT.

In nucleotides, the CDR3 is TGCGCCAGCACCCGGGACAGGGATGGCTACACCTTC. Residues: CASTRDRDGYTF. V is TRBV5-1 and J is TRBJ1-2; TRBD1 matches at 9 bases. The trim removed 6 bases at V and 6 bases at J, leaving 3 bases unmatched. Germline values: CDR1 SGHRS, CDR2 YFSETQ. The CDR3 has 12 amino acids.

The rearrangement uses TRBV6-2 or TRBV6-3 and TRBJ1-2; D might be TRBD1 (5 bases). The CDR3 sequence is 14 residues long. Between the trimmed V and J ends, which lost 6 bases and 8 bases, there was a span of 19 bases. The germline CDR1 and CDR2 sequences are MNHEY and SVGEGT. DNA for the CDR3: TGTGCCAGCAGCCTTTCACAGGATCGTTCAGGCTACACCTTC. Amino acid sequence: CASSLSQDRSGYTF.

This clone occurred once. The V gene is TRBV18, the J gene TRBJ1-3, with D tentatively TRBD1 (5 bases). The V gene lost 2 bases and the J gene lost 3 bases, with 14 bases spanning the gap. Germline V gene lookup returns CDR1 KGHSH and CDR2 LQKENI. This CDR3 has 16 residues. The CDR3 spells CASSPVPDMGGNTIYF. The CDR3 bases are TGTGCCAGCTCACCAGTCCCGGACATGGGTGGAAACACCATATATTTT. Variable domain in full (rest from reference TRBV18 and TRBJ1-3): NAGVMQNPRHLVRRRGQEARLRCSPMKGHSHVYWYRQLPEEGLKFMVYLQKENIIDESGMPKERFSAEFPKEGPSILRIQQVVRGDSAAYFCASSPVPDMGGNTIYFGEGSWLTVV.

This sequence joins TRBV3-1 (or the pseudogene TRBV3-2) and TRBJ2-5; D perhaps matches TRBD1 (5 bases). This CDR3 spans 13 amino acids. In germline, CDR1 is LGHDT, CDR2 YNNKEL (reference sequence). V was clipped by 4 bases and J by 2 bases, with 8 bases between them. This chain's CDR3 is CASSRDSQETQYF. CDR3 in DNA: TGTGCCAGCAGCCGAGACAGTCAAGAGACCCAGTACTTC.

V usage is TRBV15 and J usage is TRBJ2-3, with unresolved D. The CDR3 length is 12 residues. V was trimmed by 0 bases and J by 6 bases, leaving 4 bases between them. In germline, CDR1 is LNHNV, CDR2 YYDKDF (reference sequence). Written as DNA, the CDR3 is TGTGCCACCAGCAGAGACGGGGATACGCAGTATTTT. Encoded protein: CATSRDGDTQYF.

About this clone itself: Within the sample, other DNA sequences also encode this same CDR3. The chain recombines TRBV12-3 or TRBV12-4 with TRBJ2-2; D ambiguous. This CDR3 is built from 12 residues. V lost 2 bases, J lost 5 bases, and 3 bases lay in between. In DNA form, the CDR3 reads TGTGCCAGCAGTTTACAGACCGGGGAGCTGTTTTTT. Residues: CASSLQTGELFF.

For the CDR3, the DNA is TGTGCCAGCAGTTTGTTTCGGACAGGGATTTCAGATACGCAGTATTTT. Encoded protein: CASSLFRTGISDTQYF. The chain uses TRBV28 and TRBJ2-3; 8 positions match TRBD1. There are 16 residues in the CDR3. J was trimmed by 4 bases and V by 3 bases; bases with no gene match: 9. Germline V gives CDR1 MDHEN, CDR2 SYDVKM.